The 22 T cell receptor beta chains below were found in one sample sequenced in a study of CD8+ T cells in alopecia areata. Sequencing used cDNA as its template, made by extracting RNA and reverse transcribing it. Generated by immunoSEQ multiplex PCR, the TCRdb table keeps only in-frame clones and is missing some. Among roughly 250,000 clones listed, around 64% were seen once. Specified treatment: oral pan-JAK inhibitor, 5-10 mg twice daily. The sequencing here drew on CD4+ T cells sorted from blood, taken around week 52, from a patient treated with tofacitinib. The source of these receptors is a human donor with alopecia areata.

CDR3 amino acids: CASSQGVAPTQETQYF. The CDR3 DNA is TGTGCCAGCAGCCAAGGAGTGGCGCCGACCCAAGAGACCCAGTACTTC. J is TRBJ2-5 and V is TRBV14; no reliable D call. This CDR3 is 16 amino acids long. V lost 1 base to trimming and J lost 1 base, with 13 bases between them. CDR1 SGHDN and CDR2 FVKESK come from the germline V gene.

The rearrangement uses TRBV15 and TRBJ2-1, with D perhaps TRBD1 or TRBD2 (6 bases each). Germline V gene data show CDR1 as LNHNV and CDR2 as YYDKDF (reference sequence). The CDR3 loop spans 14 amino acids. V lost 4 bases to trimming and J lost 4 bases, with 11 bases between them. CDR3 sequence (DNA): TGTGCCACCAGCAAGGGGGGCACTTACAATGAGCAGTTCTTC. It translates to CATSKGGTYNEQFF. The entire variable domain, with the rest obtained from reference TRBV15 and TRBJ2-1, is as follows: DAMVIQNPRYQVTQFGKPVTLSCSQTLNHNVMYWYQQKSSQAPKLLFHYYDKDFNNEADTPDNFQSRRPNTSFCFLDIRSPGLGDTAMYLCATSKGGTYNEQFFGPGTRLTVL.

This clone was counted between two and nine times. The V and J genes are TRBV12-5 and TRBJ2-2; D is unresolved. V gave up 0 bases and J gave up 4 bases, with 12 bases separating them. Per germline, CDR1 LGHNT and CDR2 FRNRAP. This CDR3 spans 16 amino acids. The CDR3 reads CASGLVDWPVTGELFF. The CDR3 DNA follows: TGTGCTAGTGGTTTGGTAGATTGGCCAGTCACCGGGGAGCTGTTTTTT.

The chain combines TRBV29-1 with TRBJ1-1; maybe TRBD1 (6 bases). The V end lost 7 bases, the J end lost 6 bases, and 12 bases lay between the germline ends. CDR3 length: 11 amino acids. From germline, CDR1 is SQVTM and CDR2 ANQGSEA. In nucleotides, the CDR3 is TGCAGCGCCGCGGACAGCCCTGAAGCTTTCTTT. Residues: CSAADSPEAFF.

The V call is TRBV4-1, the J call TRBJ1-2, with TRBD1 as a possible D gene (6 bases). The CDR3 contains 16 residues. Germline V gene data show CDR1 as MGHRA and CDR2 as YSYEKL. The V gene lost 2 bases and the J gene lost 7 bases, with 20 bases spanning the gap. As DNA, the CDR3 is TGCGCCAGCAGCCAAATCGGGCAGGGGTCTTCTCGTGGCTACACCTTC. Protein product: CASSQIGQGSSRGYTF.

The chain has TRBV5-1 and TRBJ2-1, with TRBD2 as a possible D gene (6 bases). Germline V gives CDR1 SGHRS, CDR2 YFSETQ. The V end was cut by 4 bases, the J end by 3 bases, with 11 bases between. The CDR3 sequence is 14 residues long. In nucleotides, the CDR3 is TGCGCCAGCAGCGGGACCGGGGGCTACAATGAGCAGTTCTTC. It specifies CASSGTGGYNEQFF.

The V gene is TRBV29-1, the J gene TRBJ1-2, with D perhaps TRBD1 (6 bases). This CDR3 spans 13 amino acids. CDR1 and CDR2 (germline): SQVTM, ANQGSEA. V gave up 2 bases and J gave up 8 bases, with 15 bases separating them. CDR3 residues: CSVESGGAKGYTF. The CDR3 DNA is TGCAGCGTTGAAAGTGGGGGCGCGAAAGGCTACACCTTC.

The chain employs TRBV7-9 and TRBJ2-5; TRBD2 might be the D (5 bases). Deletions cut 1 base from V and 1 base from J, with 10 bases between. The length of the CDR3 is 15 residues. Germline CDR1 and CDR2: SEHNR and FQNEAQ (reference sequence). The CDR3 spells CASSLGGASQETQYF. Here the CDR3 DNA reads TGTGCCAGCAGCTTAGGGGGAGCGTCCCAAGAGACCCAGTACTTC.

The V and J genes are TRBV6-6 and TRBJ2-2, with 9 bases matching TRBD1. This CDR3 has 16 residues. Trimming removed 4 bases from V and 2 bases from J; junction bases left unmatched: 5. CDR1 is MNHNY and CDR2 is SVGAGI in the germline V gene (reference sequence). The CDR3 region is CASSSRDRANTGELFF. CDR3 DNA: TGTGCCAGCAGTTCCAGGGACAGGGCAAACACCGGGGAGCTGTTTTTT.

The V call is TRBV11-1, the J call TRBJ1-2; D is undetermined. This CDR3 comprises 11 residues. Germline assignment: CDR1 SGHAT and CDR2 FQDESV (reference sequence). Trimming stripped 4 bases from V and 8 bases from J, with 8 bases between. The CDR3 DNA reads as TGTGCCAGCAGCTCCGCGAAAGGCTACACCTTC. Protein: CASSSAKGYTF.

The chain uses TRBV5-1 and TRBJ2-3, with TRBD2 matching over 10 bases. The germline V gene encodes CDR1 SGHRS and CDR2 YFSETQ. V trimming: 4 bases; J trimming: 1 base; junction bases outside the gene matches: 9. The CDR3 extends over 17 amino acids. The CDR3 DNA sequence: TGCGCCAGCAGCCCCAGGACTAGCGGAGCCCGCACAGATACGCAGTATTTT. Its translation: CASSPRTSGARTDTQYF.

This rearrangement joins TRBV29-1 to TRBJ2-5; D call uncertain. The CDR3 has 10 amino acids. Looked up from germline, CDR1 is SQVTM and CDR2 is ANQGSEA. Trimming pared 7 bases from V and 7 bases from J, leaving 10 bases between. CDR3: CSGKEGTQYF. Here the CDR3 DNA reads TGCAGCGGCAAGGAAGGGACCCAGTACTTC.

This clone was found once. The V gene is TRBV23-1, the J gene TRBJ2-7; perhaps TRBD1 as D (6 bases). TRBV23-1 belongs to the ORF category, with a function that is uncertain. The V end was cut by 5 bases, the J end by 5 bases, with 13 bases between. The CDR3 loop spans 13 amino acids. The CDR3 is CASSVQGENEQYF. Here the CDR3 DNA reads TGCGCCAGCAGTGTACAGGGAGAGAACGAGCAGTACTTC.

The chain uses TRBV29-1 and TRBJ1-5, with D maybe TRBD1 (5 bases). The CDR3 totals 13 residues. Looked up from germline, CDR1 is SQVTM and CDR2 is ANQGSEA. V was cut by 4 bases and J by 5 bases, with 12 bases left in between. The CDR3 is CSVVTVGDQPQHF. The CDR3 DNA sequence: TGCAGCGTTGTGACAGTTGGGGATCAGCCCCAGCATTTT.

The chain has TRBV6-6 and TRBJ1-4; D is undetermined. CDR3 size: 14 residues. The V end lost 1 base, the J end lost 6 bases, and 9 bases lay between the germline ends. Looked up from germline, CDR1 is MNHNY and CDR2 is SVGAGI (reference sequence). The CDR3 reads CASSYWETYEKLFF. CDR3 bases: TGTGCCAGCAGTTACTGGGAGACATATGAAAAACTGTTTTTT.

CDR3 region: CSVGALQETQYF. Here the CDR3 DNA reads TGCAGCGTGGGGGCGTTACAAGAGACCCAGTACTTC. The V gene is TRBV29-1, the J gene TRBJ2-5, with D tentatively TRBD1 (6 bases). The V end was cut by 6 bases, the J end by 2 bases, with 10 bases between. The length of the CDR3 is 12 residues. CDR1 SQVTM and CDR2 ANQGSEA come from the germline V gene.

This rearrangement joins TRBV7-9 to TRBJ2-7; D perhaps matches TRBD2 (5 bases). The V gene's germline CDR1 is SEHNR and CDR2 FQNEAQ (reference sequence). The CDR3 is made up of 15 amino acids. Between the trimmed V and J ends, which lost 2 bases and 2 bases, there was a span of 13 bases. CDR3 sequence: CASSLSEGITYEQYF. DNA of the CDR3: TGTGCCAGCAGCTTAAGCGAGGGCATAACCTACGAGCAGTACTTC.

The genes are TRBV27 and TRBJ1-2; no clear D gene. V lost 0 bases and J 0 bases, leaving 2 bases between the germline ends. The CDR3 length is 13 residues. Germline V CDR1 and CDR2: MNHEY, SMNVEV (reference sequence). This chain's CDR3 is CASSLSTNYGYTF. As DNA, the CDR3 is TGTGCCAGCAGTTTATCGACTAACTATGGCTACACCTTC.

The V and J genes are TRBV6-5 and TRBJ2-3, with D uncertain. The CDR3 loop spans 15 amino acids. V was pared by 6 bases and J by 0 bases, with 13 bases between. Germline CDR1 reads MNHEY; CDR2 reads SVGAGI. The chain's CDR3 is CASSLLGTSTDTQYF. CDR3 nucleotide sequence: TGTGCCAGCAGCTTACTGGGCACTAGCACAGATACGCAGTATTTT.

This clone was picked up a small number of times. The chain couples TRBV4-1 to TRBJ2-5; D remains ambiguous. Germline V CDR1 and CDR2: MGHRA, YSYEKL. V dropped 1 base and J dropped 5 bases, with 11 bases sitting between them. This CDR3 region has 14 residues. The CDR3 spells CASSQVGRRETQYF. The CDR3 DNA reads TGCGCCAGCAGCCAAGTGGGCCGGCGGGAGACCCAGTACTTC.

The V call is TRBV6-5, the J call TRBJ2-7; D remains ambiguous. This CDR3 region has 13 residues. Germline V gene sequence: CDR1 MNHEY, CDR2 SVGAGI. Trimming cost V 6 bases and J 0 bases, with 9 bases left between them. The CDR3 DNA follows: TGTGCCAGCAGCTTGGTTAGCTCCTACGAGCAGTACTTC. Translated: CASSLVSSYEQYF.

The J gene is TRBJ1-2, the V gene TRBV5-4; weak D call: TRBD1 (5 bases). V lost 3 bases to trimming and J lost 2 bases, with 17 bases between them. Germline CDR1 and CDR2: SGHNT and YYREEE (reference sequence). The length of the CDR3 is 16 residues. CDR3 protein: CASSSSPGGGNYGYTF. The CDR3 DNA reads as TGTGCCAGCAGCTCCTCTCCAGGTGGGGGGAACTATGGCTACACCTTC.